The clone carrying this TCR beta chain has just one count. Its antigen is not identified. This specimen belongs to a study of cytomegalovirus exposure and HLA in healthy donors. Study-level information: Assignment to the Caucasian-associated ancestry cluster applied to approximately 79% of the roughly 420 genotyped donors. Overall study results and limits: The authors later linked a missense DCLRE1C variant to TCR beta V- and J-gene trimming. Information on immune exposure was restricted to one variable (CMV serostatus). Excluded were some V segments that proved indistinguishable, including TRBV6-2 and TRBV6-3.

The PCR made use of 60 Vbeta and 13 Jbeta primers. The protocol was immunoSEQ multiplex PCR, while the TCRdb copy is restricted to in-frame clones and leaves out a portion. The table lists around 100,000 clones, approximately 75% of them singletons, with roughly 2% in the top ten. V gave up 2 bases and J gave up 5 bases, with 13 bases separating them. The CDR3 spans 15 residues. Germline V lookup: CDR1 SGHAT, CDR2 FQNNGV. The sequence derives from a woman in her 40s in good health and CMV-seronegative. Material: PBMCs. The chain joins TRBV11-2 to TRBJ1-5, with a weak D call TRBD1 (5 bases). The CDR3 reads CASSLLAGSDQPQHF. CDR3 nucleotides: TGTGCCAGCAGCTTATTAGCAGGGTCGGATCAGCCCCAGCATTTT.